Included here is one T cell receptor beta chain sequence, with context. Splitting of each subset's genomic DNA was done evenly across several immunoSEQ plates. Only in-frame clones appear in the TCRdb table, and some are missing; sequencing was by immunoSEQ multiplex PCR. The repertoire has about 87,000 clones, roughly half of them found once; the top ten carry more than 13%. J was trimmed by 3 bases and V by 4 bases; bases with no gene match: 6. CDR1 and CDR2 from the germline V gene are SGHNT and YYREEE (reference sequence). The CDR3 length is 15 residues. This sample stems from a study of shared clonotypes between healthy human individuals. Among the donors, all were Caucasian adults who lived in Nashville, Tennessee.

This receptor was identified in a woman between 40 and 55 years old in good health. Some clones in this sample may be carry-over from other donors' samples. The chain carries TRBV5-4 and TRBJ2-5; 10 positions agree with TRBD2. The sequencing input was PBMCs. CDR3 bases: TGTGCCAGCAGCCCGGGGACTAGCGCAAAAGAGACCCAGTACTTC. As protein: CASSPGTSAKETQYF.